This is a list of T cell receptor beta chains from one sample in a study of blood T cell repertoires in COVID-19. Only in-frame clones appear in the TCRdb table, and some are missing; sequencing was by immunoSEQ multiplex PCR. The table records about 320,000 clones, around 86% of them present only once. The sample consisted of PBMCs or T cells enriched from blood (not recorded which). These receptors were taken from a man aged 60 to 69 who had recovered from COVID-19. The CDR3 runs from the conserved cysteine through the conserved F or W. The D gene is left open where the match is weak. Size values are once, few and many counts, or a class for expanded clones, and some rows have none.

v_call,clone_size,d_call,j_call,cdr3_length,cdr3_aa,cdr3_nt
TRBV7-2,once,-,TRBJ2-3,15,CASSLWGVVPDTQYF,TGTGCCAGCAGCTTATGGGGGGTCGTTCCAGATACGCAGTATTTT
TRBV12-3/TRBV12-4,-,-,TRBJ2-2,13,CASSPPSAGELFF,TGTGCCAGCAGTCCTCCTAGCGCCGGGGAGCTGTTTTTT
TRBV12-3/TRBV12-4,-,-,TRBJ2-2,13,CASTEQGSGELFF,TGTGCCAGCACTGAGCAGGGGAGCGGGGAGCTGTTTTTT
TRBV5-4,-,-,TRBJ1-2,16,CASSLEKGGRIYGYTF,TGTGCCAGCAGCTTGGAAAAGGGGGGGCGAATCTATGGCTACACCTTC
TRBV13,-,-,TRBJ1-4,14,CASSLRAGYEKLFF,TGTGCCAGCAGCTTGCGGGCGGGTTATGAAAAACTGTTTTTT
TRBV5-1,-,TRBD1,TRBJ1-1,14,CASSGGGAGTEAFF,TGCGCCAGCAGCGGAGGGGGCGCAGGCACTGAAGCTTTCTTT
TRBV18,-,-,TRBJ1-1,16,CASSTTTDRGSTEAFF,TGTGCCAGCTCAACTACTACTGACCGGGGGAGCACTGAAGCTTTCTTT
TRBV19,-,-,TRBJ1-1,15,CASSTDDTLNTEAFF,TGTGCCAGTAGTACCGACGACACCTTGAACACTGAAGCTTTCTTT
TRBV5-1,-,-,TRBJ1-6,16,CASSPWTGVNNSPLHF,TGCGCCAGCAGCCCGTGGACTGGGGTAAATAATTCACCCCTCCACTTT
TRBV28,-,TRBD1,TRBJ1-1,17,CASSLSVRGLGGTEAFF,TGTGCCAGCAGTTTATCTGTCAGGGGGCTAGGGGGCACTGAAGCTTTCTTT
TRBV6-5,-,TRBD1,TRBJ2-7,15,CASRPDRESFYEQYF,TGTGCCAGCAGACCGGACAGGGAGAGTTTCTACGAGCAGTACTTC
TRBV11-2,-,-,TRBJ1-1,15,CASSFISGGGTEAFF,TGTGCCAGCAGCTTTATAAGCGGAGGTGGCACTGAAGCTTTCTTT
TRBV20-1,-,-,TRBJ1-2,9,CSVDGGYTF,TGCAGTGTAGACGGGGGCTACACCTTC
TRBV19,-,TRBD2,TRBJ2-3,16,CASSLPRGRGTDTQYF,TGTGCCAGTAGTCTTCCTCGCGGGAGAGGCACAGATACGCAGTATTTT
TRBV27,-,-,TRBJ2-3,15,CASSWDGSPTDTQYF,TGTGCCAGCAGTTGGGACGGGAGCCCCACAGATACGCAGTATTTT
TRBV10-1,-,TRBD1,TRBJ1-1,19,CASSDPGGQGLRTNTEAFF,TGCGCCAGCAGTGACCCGGGGGGACAGGGGCTTAGGACGAACACTGAAGCTTTCTTT
TRBV28,-,TRBD2,TRBJ2-5,15,CASSRRTSGQETQYF,TGTGCCAGCAGTCGCCGGACTAGCGGTCAAGAGACCCAGTACTTC
TRBV6-5,-,TRBD1,TRBJ1-5,14,CASGTGFDNQPQHF,TGTGCCAGCGGGACAGGGTTCGACAATCAGCCCCAGCATTTT
TRBV9,-,-,TRBJ2-7,14,CASGEGQTTYEQYF,TGTGCCAGCGGTGAGGGACAAACTACCTACGAGCAGTACTTC
TRBV4-2,-,-,TRBJ1-3,18,CASSQEVLAGRVRNTIYF,TGTGCCAGCAGCCAAGAAGTTTTAGCGGGCAGGGTGAGAAACACCATATATTTT
TRBV3-1/TRBV3-2,-,-,TRBJ1-4,13,CASSSQTREKLFF,TGTGCCAGCAGCTCCCAGACGCGGGAAAAACTGTTTTTT
TRBV5-1,-,-,TRBJ2-3,15,CASSWRDSTQDTQYF,TGCGCCAGCAGCTGGCGGGACAGTACACAAGATACGCAGTATTTT
TRBV7-2,-,-,TRBJ2-3,13,CASSLPPVDTQYF,TGTGCCAGCAGCTTACCCCCCGTCGATACGCAGTATTTT
TRBV4-1,-,TRBD2,TRBJ2-7,18,CASSPGPMRRAGESGQYF,TGCGCCAGCAGCCCCGGGCCCATGCGGCGAGCGGGAGAGTCGGGGCAGTACTTC
TRBV19,-,TRBD1,TRBJ2-1,16,CASSAFGDRGRGEQFF,TGTGCCAGTAGTGCGTTCGGGGACAGGGGAAGGGGGGAGCAGTTCTTC
TRBV28,-,TRBD1,TRBJ1-6,16,CASSPTGEPYNSPLHF,TGTGCCAGCAGCCCTACAGGGGAACCGTATAATTCACCCCTCCACTTT
TRBV9,-,-,TRBJ2-1,15,CASSVDGRPYNEQFF,TGTGCCAGCAGCGTAGACGGGAGACCCTACAATGAGCAGTTCTTC
TRBV5-4,-,TRBD1,TRBJ1-5,13,CASSSGQNQPQHF,TGTGCCAGCAGCTCGGGACAGAATCAGCCCCAGCATTTT
TRBV7-3,-,TRBD1,TRBJ2-2,16,CASSLRGGAITGELFF,TGTGCCAGCAGCTTAAGAGGGGGCGCGATCACCGGGGAGCTGTTTTTT
TRBV28,-,-,TRBJ1-3,15,CASSSMTFSRNTIYF,TGTGCCAGCAGTTCGATGACTTTTTCCCGAAACACCATATATTTT
TRBV4-3,-,-,TRBJ1-4,14,CASSLNTEGEKLFF,TGCGCCAGCAGCCTTAACACGGAGGGAGAAAAACTGTTTTTT
TRBV4-3,-,-,TRBJ2-1,16,CASSQVLPWANNEQFF,TGCGCCAGCAGCCAAGTACTCCCTTGGGCTAACAATGAGCAGTTCTTC
TRBV7-5,-,-,TRBJ2-3,17,CVRSVGKRTVNTDTQYF,TGTGTCAGAAGCGTCGGAAAAAGGACAGTAAACACAGATACGCAGTATTTT
TRBV10-3,-,TRBD1,TRBJ1-6,19,CAIRGGQVGGSSYNSPLHF,TGTGCCATCAGAGGAGGACAGGTTGGCGGAAGCTCCTATAATTCACCCCTCCACTTT
TRBV15,few,TRBD2,TRBJ2-7,12,CATGDYSYEQYF,TGTGCCACCGGGGACTACTCCTACGAGCAGTACTTC
TRBV10-3,-,-,TRBJ1-5,13,CAITGNSNQPQHF,TGTGCCATAACCGGGAATAGCAATCAGCCCCAGCATTTT
TRBV7-5,-,-,TRBJ2-1,14,CARSSRDLYNEQFF,TGTGCCAGAAGCTCAAGGGACTTGTACAATGAGCAGTTCTTC
TRBV19,-,TRBD1,TRBJ2-7,15,CASSIGRTGSYEQYF,TGTGCCAGTAGTATTGGACGGACAGGGTCGTACGAGCAGTACTTC
TRBV18,-,-,TRBJ2-1,13,CASSPLTDNEQFF,TGTGCCAGCTCACCGCTGACAGACAATGAGCAGTTCTTC
TRBV7-3,once,-,TRBJ2-7,13,CASSPARGYEQYF,TGTGCCAGCAGCCCAGCCCGGGGTTACGAGCAGTACTTC
TRBV5-1,-,-,TRBJ2-1,19,CASSLALLAVGSAYNEQFF,TGCGCCAGCAGCTTGGCCCTTCTGGCGGTTGGGAGCGCCTACAATGAGCAGTTCTTC
TRBV24-1,-,TRBD2,TRBJ2-1,17,CATSDTTSGGSYNEQFF,TGTGCCACCAGTGATACCACTAGCGGTGGCTCCTACAATGAGCAGTTCTTC
TRBV15,-,-,TRBJ1-5,14,CATSRPGGNQPQHF,TGTGCCACCAGCAGACCAGGTGGCAATCAGCCCCAGCATTTT
TRBV7-2,once,-,TRBJ2-6,17,CASSRQFRVSGANVLTF,TGTGCCAGCAGCAGACAGTTTAGGGTTTCTGGGGCCAACGTCCTGACTTTC
TRBV18,-,-,TRBJ1-1,13,CASSPTRGTEAFF,TGTGCCAGCTCACCCACCCGAGGGACTGAAGCTTTCTTT
TRBV10-2,-,TRBD1,TRBJ1-4,15,CASSTGGSIPGKLFF,TGCGCCAGCAGTACAGGGGGCTCGATCCCCGGAAAACTGTTTTTT
TRBV10-2,-,TRBD2,TRBJ2-5,14,CASKASGNRETQYF,TGCGCCAGCAAGGCTAGCGGGAATCGAGAGACCCAGTACTTC
TRBV11-2,-,TRBD1,TRBJ2-1,14,CASSRDRLRSEQFF,TGTGCCAGCAGCAGGGACAGACTTCGTTCTGAGCAGTTCTTC